The present T cell receptor (beta chain) was sequenced within a study of cytomegalovirus exposure and HLA in healthy donors (dated by TCRdb to about 2017). Looking at the study overall: According to a later analysis, one platform produced both the 120 validation repertoires and the 720 or so repertoires of the first cohort. The study aimed to test whether signatures of past pathogen exposure could be identified by cataloging public T cell receptors. A separate validation cohort of over 95 different subjects was used in addition to the roughly 640-subject first cohort. To predict cytomegalovirus infection status, the study brought together high-throughput TCR immunosequencing, statistical association of individual TCRs with disease status, and machine learning. The investigation overall reported the following: In a later analysis, TCRs clustered in the first cohort were found to also tend to co-occur in the 100 to 150 validation repertoires, with about 93% of cluster scores above 0. All 120 or so repertoires were used to score co-occurrence in the validation cohort in a later analysis, because that analysis had no HLA typing for the cohort. The study gave a list of about 170 TCR beta chains associated with cytomegalovirus. In vitro tests confirmed that a few of the cytomegalovirus-associated TCR beta chains recognize cytomegalovirus antigens. Cytomegalovirus status was reported to be diagnosed by the classifier with high specificity and sensitivity in both the original and validation cohorts. Across donors, most TCR sequences were observed very rarely, whereas some public TCRs were present in many individuals. According to the authors, the approach could potentially be generalized to other disease states and immunological phenotypes.

Concerning this clone itself: Its cognate antigen has yet to be identified. No base-level quality is on record; no much larger clone is a single base apart.

Separate from the approximately 670-subject first cohort, the validation cohort of about 110 subjects was the group to which the donors belonged. The library was made by the immunoSEQ multiplex PCR assay. On the study's bioinformatics: A statistical classification framework was developed to diagnose cytomegalovirus status using the catalog of TCR beta chain sequences. Drawn from immuneACCESS, this table holds only the in-frame rearrangements with V and J called that TCRdb kept. Clones are partly lost; checked studies trace under half to an unresolved V gene and leave the rest unexplained. That table furnishes V, J and clone size, whereas the DNA furnished D and trimming. The sample yields around 230,000 clones; around 88% were counted once. Around 1.2% of the sample belongs to the ten largest clones. At the junction V is shortened by 5 bases and J by 4 bases, with 15 bases in between. The CDR3 sequence holds 15 residues, the cysteine and phenylalanine included. Only the CDR3 DNA is retained, 45 bases long and in frame from the first base. CDR1 and CDR2 were assigned from the germline V gene as SGHAT and FQNNGV.

This sequence originates from a woman in her twenties or thirties in good health and CMV-seropositive. The sample was PBMCs. The sequence links TRBV11-2 to TRBJ2-1; confidence is insufficient to name the D gene. CDR3 sequence: CASSANERIYNEQFF. The DNA is TGTGCCAGCAGCGCCAATGAGAGGATATACAATGAGCAGTTCTTC.